This is a list of T cell receptor beta chains from one sample in a study of lymphopenia after photon versus proton radiotherapy. The protocol was immunoSEQ multiplex PCR, while the TCRdb copy is restricted to in-frame clones and leaves out a portion. Among some 16,000 clones listed, more than 65% were seen once. Specimen: peripheral blood, collected from a patient treated with proton-based radiotherapy. These receptors came from a man aged 70-80 years with pancreatic cancer. Each CDR3 is given with its conserved first and last residue. Each record gives: D gene, V gene, J gene, clone size, CDR3 protein, CDR3 DNA. A D gene is named only where the DNA matches it firmly. Clone sizes are given selectively: once, few, many, or a class where the clone is expanded.

D: TRBD1; V: TRBV10-1; J: TRBJ1-1; size: NA; CDR3: CASSESKGQGLGAFF; DNA: TGCGCCAGCAGTGAGTCGAAGGGACAGGGCCTCGGAGCTTTCTTT
D: NA; V: TRBV9; J: TRBJ2-7; size: once; CDR3: CARGRERQNEQYF; DNA: TGTGCCAGGGGTCGAGAGCGGCAGAACGAGCAGTACTTC
D: NA; V: TRBV5-1; J: TRBJ2-5; size: NA; CDR3: CASSSPQAGETQYF; DNA: TGCGCCAGCAGCTCCCCTCAGGCGGGGGAGACCCAGTACTTC
D: NA; V: TRBV5-1; J: TRBJ1-4; size: NA; CDR3: CASSGGLEPTTVNEKLFF; DNA: TGCGCCAGCAGCGGGGGCCTAGAACCCACCACAGTTAATGAAAAACTGTTTTTT
D: NA; V: TRBV6-7; J: TRBJ1-1; size: NA; CDR3: CASSDTYGHYVDTEAFF; DNA: TGTGCCAGCAGTGATACGTACGGACACTATGTCGACACTGAAGCTTTCTTT
D: NA; V: TRBV12-5; J: TRBJ1-1; size: NA; CDR3: CASGLRGKAFF; DNA: TGTGCTAGTGGTTTGCGGGGAAAAGCTTTCTTT
D: NA; V: TRBV30; J: TRBJ1-1; size: NA; CDR3: CAWSVNPSRWGSKTEAFF; DNA: TGTGCCTGGAGTGTCAACCCCTCTCGGTGGGGAAGTAAGACTGAAGCTTTCTTT
D: NA; V: TRBV29-1; J: TRBJ2-5; size: NA; CDR3: CSVETRVQETQYF; DNA: TGCAGCGTTGAAACCAGAGTTCAAGAGACCCAGTACTTC
D: NA; V: TRBV6-1; J: TRBJ2-2; size: NA; CDR3: CASTGQNTGELFF; DNA: TGTGCCAGCACCGGACAGAACACCGGGGAGCTGTTTTTT
D: NA; V: TRBV6-1; J: TRBJ2-7; size: once; CDR3: CASRARRASEDEQYF; DNA: TGTGCCAGCAGGGCTCGCCGGGCCTCAGAGGACGAGCAGTACTTC
D: NA; V: TRBV6-5; J: TRBJ2-2; size: NA; CDR3: CASSYSGDTGELFF; DNA: TGTGCCAGCAGTTACTCCGGGGATACCGGGGAGCTGTTTTTT
D: NA; V: TRBV19; J: TRBJ1-1; size: NA; CDR3: CASSINGNTEAFF; DNA: TGTGCCAGTAGTATAAACGGAAACACTGAAGCTTTCTTT
D: NA; V: TRBV30; J: TRBJ1-1; size: NA; CDR3: CAWNIEMNTEAFF; DNA: TGTGCCTGGAACATTGAGATGAACACTGAAGCTTTCTTT
D: TRBD2; V: TRBV2; J: TRBJ2-7; size: NA; CDR3: CATKGTTYEQYF; DNA: TGTGCCACTAAGGGGACTACCTACGAGCAGTACTTC
D: NA; V: TRBV7-2; J: TRBJ1-2; size: NA; CDR3: CASSLVQYYGYTF; DNA: TGTGCCAGCAGCTTAGTCCAATACTATGGCTACACCTTC
D: NA; V: TRBV5-1; J: TRBJ1-5; size: once; CDR3: CASSLRGEGNQPQHF; DNA: TGCGCCAGCAGCTTGCGGGGAGAAGGCAATCAGCCCCAGCATTTT
D: NA; V: TRBV7-9; J: TRBJ1-1; size: NA; CDR3: CASSLAASGGYRAEAFF; DNA: TGTGCCAGCAGCTTAGCGGCTTCGGGGGGCTATCGGGCTGAAGCTTTCTTT
D: NA; V: TRBV2; J: TRBJ1-6; size: NA; CDR3: CASSETPYNSPLHF; DNA: TGTGCCAGCAGTGAAACCCCTTATAATTCACCCCTCCACTTT
D: NA; V: TRBV5-1; J: TRBJ2-1; size: NA; CDR3: CASSRQAGSYNEQFF; DNA: TGCGCCAGCAGCCGACAGGCCGGCTCCTACAATGAGCAGTTCTTC
D: NA; V: TRBV11-3; J: TRBJ2-7; size: few; CDR3: CASGPGHALREQYF; DNA: TGTGCCAGCGGCCCGGGACATGCCCTGAGGGAGCAGTACTTC